The entry that follows covers one T cell receptor (beta chain) sequence. Antigen specificity is unknown. The source of the sample is a study of cytomegalovirus exposure and HLA in healthy donors. Across the whole study: Caucasian-associated ancestry cluster membership applied to approximately 81% of around 400 genotyped donors.

With 4 bases clipped from V and 6 bases from J, the junction kept 9 bases outside the gene matches. In germline, CDR1 is SGHTA, CDR2 FQGNSA. The CDR3 length is 16 residues. Broader study findings: In a later analysis, donors in an Asian-associated ancestry cluster reportedly had fewer N-insertions in productive TCRs than the cohort mean.

Primers included in the PCR were 60 Vbeta and 13 Jbeta primers. Libraries were prepared by immunoSEQ multiplex PCR; TCRdb keeps only in-frame clonotypes and omits some of them. The repertoire holds under 200,000 clones, around 85% seen once, with approximately 8.5% in the top ten. This TCR derives from a man aged 18-30 years in good health and CMV-seropositive. Sequenced material: PBMCs. V usage is TRBV7-2 and J usage is TRBJ2-1; 10 positions match TRBD1. CDR3 in DNA: TGTGCCAGCAGCTCCAGGGGACAGGGGAGGTCCAATGAGCAGTTCTTC. The encoded protein is CASSSRGQGRSNEQFF.